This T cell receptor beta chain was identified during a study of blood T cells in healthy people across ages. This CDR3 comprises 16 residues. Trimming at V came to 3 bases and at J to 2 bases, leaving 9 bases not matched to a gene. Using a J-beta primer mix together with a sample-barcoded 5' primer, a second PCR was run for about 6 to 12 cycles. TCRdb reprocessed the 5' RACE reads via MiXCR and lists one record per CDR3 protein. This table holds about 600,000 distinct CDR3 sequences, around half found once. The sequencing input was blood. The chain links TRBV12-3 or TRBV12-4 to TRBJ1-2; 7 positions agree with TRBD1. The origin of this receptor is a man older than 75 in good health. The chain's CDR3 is CASSFRPGGTNYGYTF. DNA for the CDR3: TGTGCCAGCAGTTTCAGGCCAGGGGGTACCAACTATGGCTACACCTTC.